This T cell receptor beta chain is from a study of T cell repertoires in cytomegalovirus infection. One entry per CDR3 protein results from TCRdb running MiXCR on the reads. The profile shows around 310,000 distinct CDR3 sequences, 15% to 20% of them singletons. The V end lost 5 bases, the J end lost 7 bases, and 15 bases lay between the germline ends. There are 13 residues in the CDR3. Per the germline V gene, CDR1 is LGHNA and CDR2 is YNFKEQ. The TCR sequence derives from a human donor in good health (CMV status not recorded). Some clones in this sample may be carry-over from other donors' samples. The chain employs TRBV4-2 and TRBJ2-7, with D perhaps TRBD1 or TRBD2 (6 bases each). Sequencing was performed on PBMCs. Here the CDR3 DNA reads TGTGCCAGCAGCGGCGGTGGGGGGCTTGAGCAGTACTTC. This translates into CASSGGGGLEQYF.